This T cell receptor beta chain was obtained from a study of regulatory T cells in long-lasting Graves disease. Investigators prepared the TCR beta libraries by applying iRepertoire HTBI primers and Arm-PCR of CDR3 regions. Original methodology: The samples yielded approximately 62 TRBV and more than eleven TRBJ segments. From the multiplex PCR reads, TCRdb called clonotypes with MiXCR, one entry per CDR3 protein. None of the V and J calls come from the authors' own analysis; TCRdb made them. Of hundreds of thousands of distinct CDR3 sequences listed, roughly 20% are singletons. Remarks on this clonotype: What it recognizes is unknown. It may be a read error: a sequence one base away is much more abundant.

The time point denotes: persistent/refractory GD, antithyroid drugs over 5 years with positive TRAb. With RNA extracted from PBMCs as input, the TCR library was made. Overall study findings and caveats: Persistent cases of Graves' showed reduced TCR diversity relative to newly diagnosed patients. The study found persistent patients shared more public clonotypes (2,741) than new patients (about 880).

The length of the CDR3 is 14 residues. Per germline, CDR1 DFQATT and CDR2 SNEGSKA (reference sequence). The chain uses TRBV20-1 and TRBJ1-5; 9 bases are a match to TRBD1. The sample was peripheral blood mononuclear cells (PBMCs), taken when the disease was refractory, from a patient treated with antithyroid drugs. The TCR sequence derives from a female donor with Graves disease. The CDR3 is CSASPGTGNQPPHF. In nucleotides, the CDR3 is TGCAGTGCTAGTCCCGGGACAGGGAATCAGCCCCCGCATTTT.